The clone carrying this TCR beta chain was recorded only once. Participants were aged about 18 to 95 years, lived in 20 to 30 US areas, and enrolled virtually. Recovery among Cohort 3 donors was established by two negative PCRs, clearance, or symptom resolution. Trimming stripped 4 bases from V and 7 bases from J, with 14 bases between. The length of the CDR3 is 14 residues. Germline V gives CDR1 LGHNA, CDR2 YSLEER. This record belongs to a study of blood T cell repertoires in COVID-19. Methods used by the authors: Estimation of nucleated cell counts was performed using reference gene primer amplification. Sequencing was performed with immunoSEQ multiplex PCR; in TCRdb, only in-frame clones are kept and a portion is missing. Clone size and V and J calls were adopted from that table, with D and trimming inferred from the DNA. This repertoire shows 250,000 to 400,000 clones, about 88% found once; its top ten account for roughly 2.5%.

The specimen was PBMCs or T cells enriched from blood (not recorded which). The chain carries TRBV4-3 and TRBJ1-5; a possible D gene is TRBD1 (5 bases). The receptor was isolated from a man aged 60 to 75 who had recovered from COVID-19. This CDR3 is CASSPGHGLQPQHF. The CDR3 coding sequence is TGCGCCAGCAGCCCCGGACACGGTCTCCAGCCCCAGCATTTT.